This T cell receptor beta chain was recorded in a study of T-cell reconstitution after alpha-beta-depleted transplantation in children. Researchers prepared the TCRbeta library using unique molecular identifiers, the study reports. TCRdb fed the PCR reads into MiXCR, producing one record per CDR3 protein. The sample includes approximately 400,000 distinct CDR3 sequences, 11% of them seen just once. The CDR3 sequence is 16 residues long. Germline V gives CDR1 DFQATT, CDR2 SNEGSKA (reference sequence). Trimming took 6 bases from V and 4 from J; bases not matched to a gene: 13. Sequenced material: PBMCs from the stem cell graft donor, taken from the stem cell graft. The V call is TRBV20-1, the J call TRBJ2-3; 10 nucleotides line up with TRBD2. The clonotype originates from a human donor who donated a stem cell graft to a child with acute myeloid leukemia. Written as DNA, the CDR3 is TGCAGTGCCCAGGGGACGGGACTAGCGATTCCAGATACGCAGTATTTT. It yields the protein CSAQGTGLAIPDTQYF.